The 16 T cell receptor beta chains below all came from one sample that was sequenced in a study of T cells after posttransplantation cyclophosphamide. Method: immunoSEQ multiplex PCR; TCRdb's copy keeps in-frame clones and lacks some. The sample records about 16,000 clones, 94% being singletons. The naive gate required viable CD3+CD4+ or CD3+CD8+ cells with CCR7+CD45RA+CD45RO-CD95-CD27+CD28+ phenotype. Sequencing input: naive CD4+ T cells sorted from blood. These receptors were obtained from a woman aged 45 to 65 in good health and a related stem cell transplant donor.

V is TRBV28 and J is TRBJ1-4, with a tentative D call TRBD1 (6 bases). CDR1 is MDHEN and CDR2 is SYDVKM in the germline V gene. The ends were cut back, 6 bases at V and 7 bases at J, with 24 bases in the middle. There are 17 residues in the CDR3. CDR3 sequence: CASSLNQIQGDREKLFF. CDR3 coding DNA: TGTGCCAGCAGCCTAAACCAGATACAGGGAGATCGTGAAAAACTGTTTTTT.

This chain uses TRBV27 with TRBJ2-3, with D possibly matching TRBD1 (6 bases). V was clipped by 6 bases and J by 14 bases, with 27 bases between them. This CDR3 region has 15 residues. Germline V gene sequence: CDR1 MNHEY, CDR2 SMNVEV (reference sequence). This CDR3 is CASSTPPWGQAKWYF. Here the CDR3 DNA reads TGTGCCAGCAGCACTCCCCCTTGGGGGCAGGCCAAATGGTATTTT.

This chain joins TRBV7-9 and TRBJ1-2, with 8 bases aligning to TRBD1. This CDR3 has 12 amino acids. The germline V gene has CDR1 SEHNR and CDR2 FQNEAQ (reference sequence). The trim removed 11 bases at V and 7 bases at J, leaving 9 bases unmatched. The CDR3 nucleotides read TGTGCCCCTTCACAGGGGGGTCTTGGCTACACCTTC. Its protein product is CAPSQGGLGYTF.

The chain combines TRBV7-3 with TRBJ1-6; a weak D match, TRBD1 (5 bases). CDR3 length: 13 amino acids. The V end lost 4 bases, the J end lost 10 bases, and 11 bases lay between the germline ends. Germline CDR1 and CDR2: SGHTA and FQGTGA. This chain's CDR3 is CASSSGLGSPLHF. CDR3 in DNA: TGTGCCAGCAGCTCAGGGTTAGGGTCACCCCTCCACTTT.

J is TRBJ1-3 and V is TRBV9, with D uncertain. The CDR3 length is 19 residues. Germline CDR1 and CDR2: SGDLS and YYNGEE. The ends were cut back, 0 bases at V and 3 bases at J, with 22 bases in the middle. DNA of the CDR3: TGTGCCAGCAGCGTAGGCGTAAATTCCATCCCAACGCTTGGAAACACCATATATTTT. Its protein product is CASSVGVNSIPTLGNTIYF.

The rearrangement joins TRBV7-2 to TRBJ1-2, with 7 bases aligning to TRBD1. J was trimmed by 4 bases and V by 4 bases; bases with no gene match: 6. Germline values: CDR1 SGHTA, CDR2 FQGNSA. This CDR3 has 14 residues. In DNA form, the CDR3 reads TGTGCCAGCAGCTCGTACAGGGGATCCTATGGCTACACCTTC. Translated, it gives CASSSYRGSYGYTF.

The chain links TRBV7-2 to TRBJ2-5, with TRBD2 matching over 7 bases. The assigned J gene may be wrong: the sequence end matches TRBJ2-7 better. This CDR3 has 15 amino acids. Germline V gives CDR1 SGHTA, CDR2 FQGNSA. CDR3 nucleotides: TGTGCCAGCAGTCCGCCGAGACTAGCTTTGTACGAGCAGTACTTC. The encoded protein is CASSPPRLALYEQYF.

The V gene is TRBV30, the J gene TRBJ2-1; perhaps TRBD2 as D (5 bases). Germline V lookup: CDR1 GTSNPN, CDR2 SVGIG (reference sequence). V lost 3 bases and J lost 6, with 24 bases in between. The CDR3 spans 17 residues. CDR3 DNA: TGTGCCTGGAGCCCCTACTCCTCGGACTGGACCCCCAATGAGCAGTTCTTC. It is translated as CAWSPYSSDWTPNEQFF.

The chain uses TRBV2 and TRBJ2-1, with 9 bases lining up with TRBD2. CDR1 is SNHLY, CDR2 FYNNEI, per germline. This CDR3 is 16 amino acids long. The junction had 6 bases not matched to a gene; V was cut back by 2 bases and J by 4 bases. The CDR3 loop reads CASSELMTSGYNEQFF. The CDR3 DNA reads as TGTGCCAGCAGTGAATTAATGACTAGCGGTTACAATGAGCAGTTCTTC.

V usage is TRBV5-1 and J usage is TRBJ2-2; a weak D match, TRBD2 (5 bases). The CDR3 has 16 amino acids. V was pared by 4 bases and J by 5 bases, with 18 bases between. In germline, CDR1 is SGHRS, CDR2 YFSETQ. CDR3 nucleotide sequence: TGCGCCAGCAGCCTGGCCACGACCCGAGGGACCGGGGAGCTGTTTTTT. Translation: CASSLATTRGTGELFF.

This chain links TRBV19 with TRBJ1-4; D is possibly TRBD1 (5 bases). The CDR3 length is 15 residues. Germline V gene sequence: CDR1 LNHDA, CDR2 SQIVND (reference sequence). V was pared by 7 bases and J by 1 base, with 13 bases between. This CDR3 is CASNGGVVTNEKLFF. CDR3 DNA sequence: TGTGCCAGTAACGGGGGGGTGGTAACTAATGAAAAACTGTTTTTT.

V gene TRBV18 combines with J gene TRBJ2-7, with D perhaps TRBD1 (6 bases). The CDR3 spans 17 residues. With 4 bases removed from V and 3 bases from J, the gap between germline ends came to 22 bases. The germline V gene has CDR1 KGHSH and CDR2 LQKENI. CDR3: CASSLGQSSRFLYEQYF. The CDR3 DNA reads as TGTGCCAGCTCACTAGGACAGTCCTCTCGGTTCCTCTACGAGCAGTACTTC.

The chain joins TRBV2 to TRBJ2-3; 8 bases map to TRBD1. CDR1 SNHLY and CDR2 FYNNEI come from the germline V gene. The CDR3 is 17 amino acids. The ends lost 3 bases at V and 1 base at J; junction bases unmatched: 9. The chain's CDR3 is CASSDPDRGARTDTQYF. The CDR3 DNA sequence: TGTGCCAGCAGTGACCCTGACAGGGGCGCACGCACAGATACGCAGTATTTT.

V gene TRBV5-6 combines with J gene TRBJ2-4, with no clear D. CDR1 SGHDT and CDR2 YYEEEE come from the germline V gene. V dropped 1 base and J dropped 7 bases, with 9 bases sitting between them. The CDR3 is 13 residues long. The CDR3 is CASSLSAANIQYF. The CDR3 nucleotides are TGTGCCAGCAGCTTGAGCGCAGCGAACATTCAGTACTTC.

The V gene is TRBV30, the J gene TRBJ1-5; D ambiguous. This CDR3 is 13 amino acids long. V gave up 4 bases and J gave up 5 bases, with 12 bases separating them. Germline CDR1 and CDR2: GTSNPN and SVGIG (reference sequence). The CDR3 is CAWNRGFDQPQHF. CDR3 sequence (DNA): TGTGCCTGGAACCGAGGGTTCGATCAGCCCCAGCATTTT.

The chain combines TRBV19 with TRBJ2-7, with D possibly matching TRBD1 (5 bases). The germline CDR1 and CDR2 sequences are LNHDA and SQIVND (reference sequence). With 5 bases removed from V and 4 bases from J, the gap between germline ends came to 15 bases. This CDR3 contains 14 residues. The chain's CDR3 is CASSPTGGEYEQYF. The CDR3 DNA sequence: TGTGCCAGTAGTCCAACAGGCGGAGAATACGAGCAGTACTTC. Full variable domain (outside the CDR3, taken from reference TRBV19 and TRBJ2-7): DGGITQSPKYLFRKEGQNVTLSCEQNLNHDAMYWYRQDPGQGLRLIYYSQIVNDFQKGDIAEGYSVSREKKESFPLTVTSAQKNPTAFYLCASSPTGGEYEQYFGPGTRLTVT.